Listed below are T cell receptor beta chains from one sample, sequenced in a study of T-cell reconstitution after alpha-beta-depleted transplantation in children. TCRdb independently ran MiXCR on the PCR reads; one entry per CDR3 protein. Seen here are about 980,000 distinct CDR3 sequences, 25% to 35% observed once, and the top ten hold 28%. Sequencing used PBMCs, mostly from graft donor cells, obtained 360 days after TCRalphabeta/CD19-depleted stem cell transplant. The receptor source for this set is a boy younger than two who had a stem cell transplant for SCID, so the T cells may come from the graft donor. The CDR3 runs from the conserved cysteine through the conserved F or W. The D gene is left open where the match is weak. Size values are once, few and many counts, or a class for expanded clones, and some rows have none.

CDR3 protein: CSARDRDRVFYEQYF; CDR3 DNA: TGCAGTGCTAGAGATAGGGACAGGGTATTCTACGAGCAGTACTTC; D gene: TRBD1; J gene: TRBJ2-7; V gene: TRBV20-1; clone size: few
CDR3 protein: CASLYTPLRTEAFF; CDR3 DNA: TGTGCCAGCCTCTATACACCTCTGAGGACTGAAGCTTTCTTT; D gene: NA; J gene: TRBJ1-1; V gene: TRBV5-8; clone size: few
CDR3 protein: CASSPGNGRGPLGNEQFF; CDR3 DNA: TGTGCCAGCAGTCCCGGTAATGGGCGGGGGCCCCTAGGTAATGAGCAGTTCTTC; D gene: NA; J gene: TRBJ2-1; V gene: TRBV12-3/TRBV12-4; clone size: NA
CDR3 protein: CSVEDSGRAADTQYF; CDR3 DNA: TGCAGCGTTGAAGATTCCGGACGGGCGGCAGATACGCAGTATTTT; D gene: NA; J gene: TRBJ2-3; V gene: TRBV29-1; clone size: NA
CDR3 protein: CASSKHDYGYTF; CDR3 DNA: TGTGCCAGCAGCAAACACGACTATGGCTACACCTTC; D gene: NA; J gene: TRBJ1-2; V gene: TRBV21-1; clone size: NA
CDR3 protein: CASSLGGRTLDTQYF; CDR3 DNA: TGCGCCAGCAGCTTGGGAGGACGGACTCTGGATACGCAGTATTTT; D gene: NA; J gene: TRBJ2-3; V gene: TRBV5-1; clone size: NA
CDR3 protein: CASSEPGTGRGELFF; CDR3 DNA: TGTGCCAGCAGTGAACCGGGGACAGGAAGGGGGGAGCTGTTTTTT; D gene: TRBD1; J gene: TRBJ2-2; V gene: TRBV25-1; clone size: few
CDR3 protein: CATSREQGTLYEQYF; CDR3 DNA: TGTGCCACCAGCAGAGAGCAGGGTACCCTCTACGAGCAGTACTTC; D gene: NA; J gene: TRBJ2-7; V gene: TRBV15; clone size: few
CDR3 protein: CAISESGVKGNEQFF; CDR3 DNA: TGTGCCATCAGTGAATCGGGGGTAAAGGGGAATGAGCAGTTCTTC; D gene: NA; J gene: TRBJ2-1; V gene: TRBV10-3; clone size: NA
CDR3 protein: CASRPSGANVLTF; CDR3 DNA: TGTGCCAGCCGGCCCTCTGGGGCCAACGTCCTGACTTTC; D gene: NA; J gene: TRBJ2-6; V gene: TRBV28; clone size: many
CDR3 protein: CASSPRINEQFF; CDR3 DNA: TGTGCCAGCTCACCTCGGATCAATGAGCAGTTCTTC; D gene: NA; J gene: TRBJ2-1; V gene: TRBV18; clone size: NA
CDR3 protein: CASGKWERHSPLHF; CDR3 DNA: TGTGCCAGCGGGAAGTGGGAGAGGCATTCACCCCTCCACTTT; D gene: NA; J gene: TRBJ1-6; V gene: TRBV27; clone size: few
CDR3 protein: CSVDRGEWDGYTF; CDR3 DNA: TGCAGCGTTGACAGAGGGGAGTGGGATGGCTACACCTTC; D gene: NA; J gene: TRBJ1-2; V gene: TRBV29-1; clone size: few
CDR3 protein: CASSFPLRTGGSYEQYF; CDR3 DNA: TGTGCCAGCAGTTTCCCCCTTCGGACAGGGGGTAGCTACGAGCAGTACTTC; D gene: TRBD1; J gene: TRBJ2-7; V gene: TRBV28; clone size: NA
CDR3 protein: CSGQRGSNEQFF; CDR3 DNA: TGCAGCGGCCAGCGGGGATCCAATGAGCAGTTCTTC; D gene: TRBD2; J gene: TRBJ2-1; V gene: TRBV29-1; clone size: few